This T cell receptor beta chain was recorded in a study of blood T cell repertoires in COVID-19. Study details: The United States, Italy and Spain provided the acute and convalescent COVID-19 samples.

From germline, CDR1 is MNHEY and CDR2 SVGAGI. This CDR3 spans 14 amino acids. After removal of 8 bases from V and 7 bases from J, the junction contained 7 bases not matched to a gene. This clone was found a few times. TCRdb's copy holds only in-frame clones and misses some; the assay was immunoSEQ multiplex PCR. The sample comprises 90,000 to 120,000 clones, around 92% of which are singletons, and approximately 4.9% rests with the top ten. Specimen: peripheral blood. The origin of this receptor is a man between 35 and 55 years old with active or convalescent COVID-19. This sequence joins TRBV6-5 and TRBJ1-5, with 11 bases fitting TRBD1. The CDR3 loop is CASCPGTGGQPQHF. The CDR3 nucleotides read TGTGCCAGCTGCCCAGGGACAGGGGGGCAGCCCCAGCATTTT.